The T cell receptor beta chain described here comes from a study of T cell changes during pregnancy in multiple sclerosis. Germline V lookup: CDR1 MGHRA, CDR2 YSYEKL. CDR3 length: 17 residues. The V and J ends lost 3 bases and 1 base, in that order; junction bases with no gene match: 8. The repertoire was sequenced with immunoSEQ multiplex PCR; TCRdb's copy has only in-frame clones and lacks some. Counted here are about 68,000 clones, roughly nine tenths occurring once; the ten biggest clones make up about 0.92%. This receptor was taken from a female donor with multiple sclerosis, enrolled in a pregnancy study. The rearrangement links TRBV4-1 to TRBJ2-3, with 9 bases matching TRBD2. The sample was peripheral blood, taken in the second trimester of pregnancy. CDR3 in DNA: TGCGCCAGCAGCCAGACTTTAGCGGGGGAGGGCACAGATACGCAGTATTTT. Protein sequence: CASSQTLAGEGTDTQYF.